The sequence of this T cell receptor (beta chain) was determined in a study of OX40 agonist ivuxolimab in advanced cancers. On the study more broadly: Every patient in dose escalation had hepatocellular carcinoma, melanoma, renal cell or head and neck cancer. Anti-PD-1, anti-PD-L1 or anti-CTLA-4 therapy given earlier was allowed, and roughly 40% had some. Those enrolled were 82.7% male, with a mean age of about 60 years and ages from about 20 to 90.

Clones were read by immunoSEQ multiplex PCR, and TCRdb kept only the in-frame ones, dropping some. This sample has some 66,000 clones, with 77% found just once. Unmatched junction bases numbered 8, after V lost 4 bases and J lost 5 bases. The CDR3 loop spans 16 amino acids. Germline V gene lookup returns CDR1 SGHDN and CDR2 FVKESK. Baseline was the first blood sampling point, followed by cycle 4 day 1 and cycle 7 day 1. The specimen was CD4+ or CD8+ T cells sorted from blood, collected in a trial of the OX40 agonist ivuxolimab. The receptor comes from an adult with an advanced solid tumor such as melanoma, head and neck, liver or kidney cancer. This sequence joins TRBV14 and TRBJ2-5; 12 bases align to TRBD1. This CDR3 is CASSRGDRGLKETQYF. The CDR3 DNA follows: TGTGCCAGCAGCCGGGGGGACAGGGGGCTAAAGGAGACCCAGTACTTC. Complete variable domain (other parts from reference TRBV14 and TRBJ2-5): EAGVTQFPSHSVIEKGQTVTLRCDPISGHDNLYWYRRVMGKEIKFLLHFVKESKQDESGMPNNRFLAERTGGTYSTLKVQPAELEDSGVYFCASSRGDRGLKETQYFGPGTRLLVL.